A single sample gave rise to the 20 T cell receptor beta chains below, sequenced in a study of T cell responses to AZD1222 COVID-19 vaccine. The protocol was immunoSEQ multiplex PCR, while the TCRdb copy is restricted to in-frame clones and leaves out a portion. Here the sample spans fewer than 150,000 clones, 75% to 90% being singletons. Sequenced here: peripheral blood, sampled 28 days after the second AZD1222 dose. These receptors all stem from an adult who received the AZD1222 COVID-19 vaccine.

This chain's CDR3 is CASSITGGVGYGYTF. The DNA for the CDR3 is TGTGCCAGCAGCATTACAGGGGGCGTAGGGTATGGCTACACCTTC. The chain recombines TRBV7-2 with TRBJ1-2; 9 bases agree with TRBD1. There are 15 residues in the CDR3. CDR1 is SGHTA, CDR2 FQGNSA, per germline. After removal of 5 bases from V and 5 bases from J, the junction contained 9 bases not matched to a gene.

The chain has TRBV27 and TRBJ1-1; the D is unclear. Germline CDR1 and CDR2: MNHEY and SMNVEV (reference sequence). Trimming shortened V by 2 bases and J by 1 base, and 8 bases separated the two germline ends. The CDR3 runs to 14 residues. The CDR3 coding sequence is TGTGCCAGCAGTTTAAGGCCGGGGAACACTGAAGCTTTCTTT. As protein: CASSLRPGNTEAFF.

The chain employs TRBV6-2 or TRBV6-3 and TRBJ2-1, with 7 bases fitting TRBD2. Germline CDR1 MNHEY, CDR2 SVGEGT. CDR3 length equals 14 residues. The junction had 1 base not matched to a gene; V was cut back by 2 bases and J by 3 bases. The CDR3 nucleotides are TGTGCCAGCAGTTACACGGGAGGCTACAATGAGCAGTTCTTC. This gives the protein CASSYTGGYNEQFF.

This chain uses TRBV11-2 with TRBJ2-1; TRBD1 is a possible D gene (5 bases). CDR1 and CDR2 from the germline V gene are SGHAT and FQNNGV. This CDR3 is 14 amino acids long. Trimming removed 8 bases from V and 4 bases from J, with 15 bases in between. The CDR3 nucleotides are TGTGCCAGCCTTGGACAAGAAGAATACAATGAGCAGTTCTTC. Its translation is CASLGQEEYNEQFF.

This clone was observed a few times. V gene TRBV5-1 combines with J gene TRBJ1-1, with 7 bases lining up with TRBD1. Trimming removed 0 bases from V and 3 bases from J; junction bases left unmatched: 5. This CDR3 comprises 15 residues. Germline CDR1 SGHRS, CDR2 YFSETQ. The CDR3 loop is CASSLEGQAYTEAFF. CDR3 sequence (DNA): TGCGCCAGCAGCTTGGAAGGACAGGCATACACTGAAGCTTTCTTT.

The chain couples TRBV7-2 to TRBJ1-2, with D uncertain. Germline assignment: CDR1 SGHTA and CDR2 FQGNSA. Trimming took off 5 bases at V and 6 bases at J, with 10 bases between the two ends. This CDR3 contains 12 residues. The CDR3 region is CASSPDVHGYTF. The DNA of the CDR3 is TGTGCCAGCAGCCCAGACGTGCATGGCTACACCTTC.

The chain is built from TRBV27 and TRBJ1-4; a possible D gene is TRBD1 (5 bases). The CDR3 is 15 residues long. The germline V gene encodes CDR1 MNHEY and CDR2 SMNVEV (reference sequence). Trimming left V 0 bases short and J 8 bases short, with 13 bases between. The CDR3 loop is CASSLSWQGGEKLFF. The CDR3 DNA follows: TGTGCCAGCAGTTTATCGTGGCAGGGAGGCGAAAAACTGTTTTTT.

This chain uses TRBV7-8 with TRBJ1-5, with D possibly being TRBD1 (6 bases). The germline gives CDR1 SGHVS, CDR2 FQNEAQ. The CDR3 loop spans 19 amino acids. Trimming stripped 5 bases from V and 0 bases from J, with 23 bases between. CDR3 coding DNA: TGTGCCAGCAGCCTAGAGCTACAGGGCGATTATAATAGCAATCAGCCCCAGCATTTT. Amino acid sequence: CASSLELQGDYNSNQPQHF. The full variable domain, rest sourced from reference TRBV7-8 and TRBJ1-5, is GAGVSQSPRYKVAKRGQDVALRCDPISGHVSLFWYQQALGQGPEFLTYFQNEAQLDKSGLPSDRFFAERPEGSVSTLKIQRTQQEDSAVYLCASSLELQGDYNSNQPQHFGDGTRLSIL.

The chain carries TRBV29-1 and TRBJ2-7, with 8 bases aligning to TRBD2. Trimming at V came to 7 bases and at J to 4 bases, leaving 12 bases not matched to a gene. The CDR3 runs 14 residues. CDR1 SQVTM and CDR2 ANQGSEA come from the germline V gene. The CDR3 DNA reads TGCAGCGAGGAGGCCGGACTAGCACTTTACGAGCAGTACTTC. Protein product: CSEEAGLALYEQYF.

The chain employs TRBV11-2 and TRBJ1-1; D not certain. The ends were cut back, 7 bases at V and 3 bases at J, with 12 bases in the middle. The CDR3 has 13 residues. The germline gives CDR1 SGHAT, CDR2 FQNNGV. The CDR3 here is CASIPHRDTEAFF. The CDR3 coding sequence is TGTGCCAGCATCCCCCACCGGGACACTGAAGCTTTCTTT.

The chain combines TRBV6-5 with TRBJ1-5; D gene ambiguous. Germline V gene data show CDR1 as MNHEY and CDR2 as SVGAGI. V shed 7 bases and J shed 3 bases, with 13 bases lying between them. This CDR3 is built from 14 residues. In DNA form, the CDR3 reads TGTGCCAGCACTCCAGGCCTTTACAATCAGCCCCAGCATTTT. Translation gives CASTPGLYNQPQHF.

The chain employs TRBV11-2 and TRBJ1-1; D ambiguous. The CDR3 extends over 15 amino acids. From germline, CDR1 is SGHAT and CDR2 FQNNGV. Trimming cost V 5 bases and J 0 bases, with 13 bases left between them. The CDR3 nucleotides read TGTGCCAGCAGCGAAGGACGGGGATTGAACACTGAAGCTTTCTTT. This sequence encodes CASSEGRGLNTEAFF.

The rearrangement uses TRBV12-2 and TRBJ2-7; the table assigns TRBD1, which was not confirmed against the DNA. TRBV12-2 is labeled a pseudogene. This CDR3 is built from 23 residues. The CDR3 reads CASPLPIRCTRDRVRGELYEQYV. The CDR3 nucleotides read TGTGCAAGTCCCTTACCCATACGCTGCACCCGGGACAGGGTCCGGGGGGAGCTCTACGAGCAGTACGTC.

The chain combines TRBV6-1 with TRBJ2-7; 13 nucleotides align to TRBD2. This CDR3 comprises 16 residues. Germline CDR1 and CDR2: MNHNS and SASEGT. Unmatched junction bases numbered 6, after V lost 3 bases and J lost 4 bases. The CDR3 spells CASSDGLAGVYYEQYF. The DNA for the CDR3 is TGTGCCAGCAGTGATGGACTAGCGGGAGTTTATTACGAGCAGTACTTC.

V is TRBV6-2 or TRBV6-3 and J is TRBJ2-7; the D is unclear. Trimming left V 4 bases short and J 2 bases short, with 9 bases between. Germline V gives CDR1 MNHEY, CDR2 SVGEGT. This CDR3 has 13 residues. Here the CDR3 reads CASSLVRAYEQYF. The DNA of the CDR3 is TGTGCCAGCAGTTTAGTCCGAGCCTACGAGCAGTACTTC.

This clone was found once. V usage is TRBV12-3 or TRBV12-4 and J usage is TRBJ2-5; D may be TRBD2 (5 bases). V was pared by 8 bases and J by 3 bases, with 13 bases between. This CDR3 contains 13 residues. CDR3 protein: CASRSEGEETQYF. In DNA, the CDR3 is TGTGCCAGCCGATCTGAGGGAGAAGAGACCCAGTACTTC.

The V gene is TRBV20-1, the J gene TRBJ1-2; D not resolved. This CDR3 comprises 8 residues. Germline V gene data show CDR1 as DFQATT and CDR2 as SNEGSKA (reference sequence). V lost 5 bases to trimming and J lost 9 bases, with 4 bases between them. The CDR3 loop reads CSARRYTF. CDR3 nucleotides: TGCAGTGCTCGCCGCTACACCTTC.

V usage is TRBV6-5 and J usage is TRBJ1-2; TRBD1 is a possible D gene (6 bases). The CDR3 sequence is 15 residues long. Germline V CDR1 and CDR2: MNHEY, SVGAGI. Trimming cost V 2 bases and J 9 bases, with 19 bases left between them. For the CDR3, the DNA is TGTGCCAGCAGTTACGGGGGGACAACGAACCCCCGCTACACCTTC. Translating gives CASSYGGTTNPRYTF.

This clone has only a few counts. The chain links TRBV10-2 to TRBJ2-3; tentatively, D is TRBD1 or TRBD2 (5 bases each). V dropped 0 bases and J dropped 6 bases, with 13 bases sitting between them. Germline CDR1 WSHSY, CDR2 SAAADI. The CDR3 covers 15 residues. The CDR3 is CASSESRVKGDTQYF. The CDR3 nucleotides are TGCGCCAGCAGTGAGTCGAGGGTAAAGGGGGATACGCAGTATTTT.

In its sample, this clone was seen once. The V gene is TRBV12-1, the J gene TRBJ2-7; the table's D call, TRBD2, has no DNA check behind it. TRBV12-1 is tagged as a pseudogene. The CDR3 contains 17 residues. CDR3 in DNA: TGTGCCAGGCTGGCGTTACAGAGCCCAGCGGGGGAGTACGAGCAGTACGTC. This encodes CARLALQSPAGEYEQYV.